This is a list of T cell receptor beta chains from one sample in a study of T-cell reconstitution after alpha-beta-depleted transplantation in children. TCRdb used MiXCR to reprocess the PCR reads, holding one entry per CDR3 protein. Among about a million distinct CDR3 sequences listed, 25% to 30% were seen once. Sequences were derived from PBMCs, mostly from graft donor cells, sampled 360 days after TCRalphabeta/CD19-depleted stem cell transplant. These receptors were collected from a boy less than two years old who had a stem cell transplant for SCID, so the T cells may come from the graft donor. Each CDR3 is given with its conserved first and last residue. The D gene is left open where the match is weak. A row's size may be missing; if present it is once, few, many or a size class.

CASSGSGTAYNEQFF | TGCGCCAGCTCCGGATCCGGGACAGCGTACAATGAGCAGTTCTTC | TRBV5-1 | TRBD1 | TRBJ2-1 | few
CASSLALTGNTNSPLHF | TGCGCCAGCAGCTTGGCGCTGACAGGGAATACTAATTCACCCCTCCACTTT | TRBV5-1 | TRBD1 | TRBJ1-6 | few
CASSPPWGGRGWNEQFF | TGCGCCAGCAGCCCCCCCTGGGGGGGCCGGGGGTGGAATGAGCAGTTCTTC | TRBV5-1 | NA | TRBJ2-1 | NA
CASSGTPWSTQYF | TGTGCCAGCAGTGGGACTCCTTGGAGTACGCAGTATTTT | TRBV27 | NA | TRBJ2-3 | NA
CASRIQGGIMNTEAFF | TGCGCCAGCAGGATCCAGGGTGGAATTATGAACACTGAAGCTTTCTTT | TRBV5-1 | NA | TRBJ1-1 | few
CSASDSLSYEQYF | TGCAGTGCTAGTGACAGCCTATCCTACGAGCAGTACTTC | TRBV20-1 | NA | TRBJ2-7 | few
CSARDWATGWNEKLFF | TGCAGTGCTAGAGATTGGGCGACAGGGTGGAATGAAAAACTGTTTTTT | TRBV20-1 | TRBD1 | TRBJ1-4 | NA
CASSPVDQTYEQYF | TGTGCCAGCAGTCCCGTAGACCAAACCTACGAGCAGTACTTC | TRBV27 | NA | TRBJ2-7 | few
CSANLDIGQYF | TGCAGTGCCAACCTGGACATAGGGCAGTACTTC | TRBV20-1 | NA | TRBJ2-7 | few
CASSATGQGAYEQYF | TGCGCCAGCAGTGCCACCGGACAGGGGGCCTACGAGCAGTACTTC | TRBV10-1 | TRBD1 | TRBJ2-7 | few
CASSADYSYNEQFF | TGTGCCAGCAGTGCTGACTACTCCTACAATGAGCAGTTCTTC | TRBV2 | NA | TRBJ2-1 | NA
CASSYALGVDTQYF | TGTGCCAGCAGTTACGCTCTAGGGGTGGATACGCAGTATTTT | TRBV2 | NA | TRBJ2-3 | NA
CASSFSLNTDTQYF | TGTGCCAGCAGTTTCTCACTTAACACAGATACGCAGTATTTT | TRBV27 | NA | TRBJ2-3 | many
CASSDDSPRGTQYF | TGCGCCAGCAGCGACGACTCTCCTCGGGGGACCCAGTACTTC | TRBV5-1 | NA | TRBJ2-5 | NA
CASSPPILAGGPETQYF | TGCGCCAGCAGCCCACCAATCCTAGCGGGGGGGCCAGAGACCCAGTACTTC | TRBV5-1 | TRBD2 | TRBJ2-5 | few
CANKKRGEPYEQYF | TGTGCCAACAAGAAGCGGGGGGAACCCTACGAGCAGTACTTC | TRBV24-1 | TRBD2 | TRBJ2-7 | NA
CASSLRRGANEKLFF | TGTGCCAGCAGCTTACGACGGGGAGCTAATGAAAAACTGTTTTTT | TRBV7-9 | NA | TRBJ1-4 | NA
CASTQTVGETQYF | TGTGCCAGCACTCAGACAGTTGGGGAGACCCAGTACTTC | TRBV7-8 | NA | TRBJ2-5 | NA
CATSRSPQRDRLHEQYF | TGTGCCACCAGCAGATCCCCTCAACGGGACAGGTTGCACGAGCAGTACTTC | TRBV15 | TRBD1 | TRBJ2-7 | NA
CASSRDTYEQYF | TGTGCCAGCAGTCGGGACACGTACGAGCAGTACTTC | TRBV13 | NA | TRBJ2-7 | NA
CASSFQGGRPYEQYF | TGTGCCAGCAGCTTCCAAGGGGGGCGCCCCTACGAGCAGTACTTC | TRBV11-2 | NA | TRBJ2-7 | NA
CASSFLKTRDRGDYNEQFF | TGTGCCAGCAGCTTCCTAAAAACCCGGGACAGGGGGGACTACAATGAGCAGTTCTTC | TRBV11-1 | TRBD1 | TRBJ2-1 | few
CASSWGPGTAYQETQYF | TGTGCCAGCAGTTGGGGCCCCGGGACAGCGTACCAAGAGACCCAGTACTTC | TRBV28 | TRBD1 | TRBJ2-5 | NA
CASSHGPAGGYNEQFF | TGTGCCAGCAGCCATGGTCCGGCAGGGGGCTACAATGAGCAGTTCTTC | TRBV7-8 | TRBD1 | TRBJ2-1 | NA
CALSRDSNSPLHF | TGTGCCCTTTCCCGGGACAGCAATTCACCCCTCCACTTT | TRBV10-3 | TRBD1 | TRBJ1-6 | NA
CASSLGGRGQPQHF | TGTGCCAGCAGCTTAGGGGGTAGAGGTCAGCCCCAGCATTTT | TRBV7-6 | NA | TRBJ1-5 | many
CASSLTRSTGELFF | TGTGCCAGCAGCTTAACCCGCAGCACCGGGGAGCTGTTTTTT | TRBV7-3 | NA | TRBJ2-2 | NA
CASSEVGGTEAFF | TGTGCCAGCAGTGAAGTAGGGGGGACTGAAGCTTTCTTT | TRBV6-1 | NA | TRBJ1-1 | many
CASRRTGADPTEAFF | TGCGCCAGTCGACGGACAGGGGCCGACCCGACTGAAGCTTTCTTT | TRBV5-1 | TRBD1 | TRBJ1-1 | few
CASSSTLTGRDGYTF | TGTGCCAGCAGTTCAACCCTGACAGGGAGGGATGGCTACACCTTC | TRBV6-5 | TRBD1 | TRBJ1-2 | few
CASSSQGLAVYEQYF | TGTGCCAGCAGTTCCCAAGGACTAGCGGTTTACGAGCAGTACTTC | TRBV28 | TRBD2 | TRBJ2-7 | NA
CSPRTPSGDTQYF | TGCAGTCCCCGGACCCCGAGCGGAGATACGCAGTATTTT | TRBV20-1 | NA | TRBJ2-3 | few
CAISKSGTGVDGYTF | TGTGCCATCAGCAAATCCGGGACAGGAGTTGATGGCTACACCTTC | TRBV10-3 | TRBD1 | TRBJ1-2 | NA
CATSDLWAKYNEQFF | TGTGCCACCAGTGATTTGTGGGCTAAATACAATGAGCAGTTCTTC | TRBV24-1 | NA | TRBJ2-1 | NA
CASSLNRPHYEQYF | TGCGCCAGCAGCTTGAACCGACCCCACTACGAGCAGTACTTC | TRBV5-1 | NA | TRBJ2-7 | NA
CASSFLSGGELFF | TGTGCCAGCAGCTTCCTGTCGGGCGGGGAGCTGTTTTTT | TRBV7-3 | NA | TRBJ2-2 | few
CSARPQNEAFF | TGCAGTGCTAGACCACAGAACGAAGCTTTCTTT | TRBV20-1 | NA | TRBJ1-1 | few
CASSLAGSGVSGYTF | TGCGCCAGCAGCTTGGCCGGGTCAGGGGTGAGTGGCTACACCTTC | TRBV5-1 | NA | TRBJ1-2 | few
CSARDRGGVKYEQYF | TGCAGTGCTAGAGACAGGGGAGGCGTGAAGTACGAGCAGTACTTC | TRBV20-1 | NA | TRBJ2-7 | NA
CASSLRQGGGDTQYF | TGTGCCAGCAGCTTAAGGCAGGGTGGAGGGGATACGCAGTATTTT | TRBV7-3 | NA | TRBJ2-3 | few
CASSPDRARNQPQHF | TGTGCCAGCAGTCCGGACAGGGCTCGCAATCAGCCCCAGCATTTT | TRBV6-1 | TRBD1 | TRBJ1-5 | NA
CASSPSGGNPRTDTQYF | TGCGCCAGCAGCCCATCAGGGGGCAACCCTCGCACAGATACGCAGTATTTT | TRBV5-1 | TRBD1 | TRBJ2-3 | NA
CASSLGHPGNTEAFF | TGTGCCAGCAGTTTAGGCCACCCCGGCAACACTGAAGCTTTCTTT | TRBV12-3/TRBV12-4 | NA | TRBJ1-1 | NA
CASSLVKVRFTDTQYF | TGTGCCAGCAGCTTGGTTAAGGTCAGATTCACAGATACGCAGTATTTT | TRBV5-6 | NA | TRBJ2-3 | NA
CASSFPGEQYF | TGTGCCAGCAGTTTCCCGGGAGAGCAGTACTTC | TRBV28 | NA | TRBJ2-7 | many
CASSFKTGGLSYEQYF | TGTGCCAGCAGCTTTAAGACAGGGGGCCTCTCCTACGAGCAGTACTTC | TRBV7-2 | TRBD1 | TRBJ2-7 | few